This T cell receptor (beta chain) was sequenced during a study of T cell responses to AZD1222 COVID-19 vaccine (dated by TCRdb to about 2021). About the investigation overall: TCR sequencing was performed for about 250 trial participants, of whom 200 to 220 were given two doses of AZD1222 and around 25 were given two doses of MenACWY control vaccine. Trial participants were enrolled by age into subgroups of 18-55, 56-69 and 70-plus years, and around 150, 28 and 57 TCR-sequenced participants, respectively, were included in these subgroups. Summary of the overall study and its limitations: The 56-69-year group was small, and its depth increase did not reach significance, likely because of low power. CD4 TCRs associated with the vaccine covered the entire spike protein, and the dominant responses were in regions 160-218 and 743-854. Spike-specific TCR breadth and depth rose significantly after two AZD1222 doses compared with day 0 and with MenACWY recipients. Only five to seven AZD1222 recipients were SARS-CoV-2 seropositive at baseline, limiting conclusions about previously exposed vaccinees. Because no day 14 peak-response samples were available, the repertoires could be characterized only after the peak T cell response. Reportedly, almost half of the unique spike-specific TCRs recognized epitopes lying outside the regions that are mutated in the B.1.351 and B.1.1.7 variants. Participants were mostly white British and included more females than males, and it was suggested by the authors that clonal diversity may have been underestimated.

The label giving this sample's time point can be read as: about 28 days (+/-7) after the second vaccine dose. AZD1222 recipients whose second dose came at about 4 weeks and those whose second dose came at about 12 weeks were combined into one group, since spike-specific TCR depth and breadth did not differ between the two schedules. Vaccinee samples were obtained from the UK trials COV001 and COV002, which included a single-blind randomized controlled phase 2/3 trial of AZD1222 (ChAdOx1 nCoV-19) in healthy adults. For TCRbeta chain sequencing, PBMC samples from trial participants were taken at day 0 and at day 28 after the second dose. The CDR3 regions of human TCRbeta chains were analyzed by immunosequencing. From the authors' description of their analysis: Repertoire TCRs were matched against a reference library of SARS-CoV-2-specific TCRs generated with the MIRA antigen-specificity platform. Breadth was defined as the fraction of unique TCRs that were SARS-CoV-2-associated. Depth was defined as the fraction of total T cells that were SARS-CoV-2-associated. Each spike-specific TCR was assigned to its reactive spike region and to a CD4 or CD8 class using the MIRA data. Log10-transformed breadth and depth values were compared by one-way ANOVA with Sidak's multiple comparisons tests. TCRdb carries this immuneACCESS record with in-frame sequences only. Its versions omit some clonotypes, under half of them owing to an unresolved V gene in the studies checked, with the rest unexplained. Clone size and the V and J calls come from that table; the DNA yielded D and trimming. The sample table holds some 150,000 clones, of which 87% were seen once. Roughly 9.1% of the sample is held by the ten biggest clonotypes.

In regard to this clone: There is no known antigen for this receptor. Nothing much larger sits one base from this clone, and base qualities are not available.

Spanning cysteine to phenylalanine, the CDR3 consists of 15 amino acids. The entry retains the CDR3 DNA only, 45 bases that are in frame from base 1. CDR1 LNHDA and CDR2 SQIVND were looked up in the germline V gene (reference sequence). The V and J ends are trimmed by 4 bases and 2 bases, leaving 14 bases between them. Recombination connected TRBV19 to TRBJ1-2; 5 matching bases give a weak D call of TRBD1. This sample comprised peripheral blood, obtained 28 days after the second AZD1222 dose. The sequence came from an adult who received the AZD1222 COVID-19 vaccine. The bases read TGTGCCAGTAGTAGCCCTCAGCAGGGCAACTATGGCTACACCTTC. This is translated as CASSSPQQGNYGYTF.